One sample yielded the 18 T cell receptor beta chains listed below, sequenced in a study of technical replicates of blood from a few donors. Data came from immunoSEQ multiplex PCR; TCRdb stores just in-frame clones and leaves some out. The repertoire has tens of thousands of clones, nearly 98% of them found once; the top ten carry approximately 0.2%. Sequencing was performed on T cells isolated from PBMCs. Receptor source: a human donor in good health.

This chain connects TRBV7-2 to TRBJ1-5; possibly TRBD1 for D (5 bases). Germline assignment: CDR1 SGHTA and CDR2 FQGNSA. The V and J ends lost 1 base and 4 bases respectively, with 17 bases between them. The CDR3 is 17 residues long. The CDR3 here is CASSLEVAGLGNQPQHF. The CDR3 coding sequence is TGTGCCAGCAGCTTAGAAGTGGCAGGGCTTGGTAATCAGCCCCAGCATTTT.

The genes are TRBV5-4 and TRBJ1-1; TRBD1 might be the D (6 bases). The CDR3 spans 12 residues. The V gene lost 2 bases and the J gene lost 8 bases, with 10 bases spanning the gap. CDR1 and CDR2 (germline): SGHNT, YYREEE (reference sequence). The CDR3 DNA follows: TGTGCCAGCAGCTTTACAGGGCTCGAAGCTTTCTTT. Translating it yields CASSFTGLEAFF.

The chain couples TRBV7-2 to TRBJ1-2, with 9 bases matching TRBD1. This CDR3 spans 15 amino acids. V trimming: 5 bases; J trimming: 4 bases; junction bases outside the gene matches: 8. The germline CDR1 and CDR2 sequences are SGHTA and FQGNSA. CDR3 DNA: TGTGCCAGCAGCCCAACAGGGGGCAGGAGCTATGGCTACACCTTC. This sequence encodes CASSPTGGRSYGYTF.

The chain links TRBV29-1 to TRBJ2-7; D not certain. In germline, CDR1 is SQVTM, CDR2 ANQGSEA. This CDR3 spans 13 amino acids. The V end was cut by 4 bases, the J end by 6 bases, with 16 bases between. The CDR3 sequence: CSVGSSAGSEQYF. The CDR3 DNA sequence: TGCAGCGTTGGGTCGTCAGCAGGCTCCGAGCAGTACTTC.

The chain has TRBV7-9 and TRBJ1-1; a possible D gene is TRBD1 (5 bases). This CDR3 is built from 12 residues. Germline V lookup: CDR1 SEHNR, CDR2 FQNEAQ (reference sequence). V was pared by 8 bases and J by 1 base, with 8 bases between. The CDR3 nucleotides read TGTGCCAGCCTCGGGGGGAACACTGAAGCTTTCTTT. Amino acid sequence: CASLGGNTEAFF.

This clone was seen once. V gene TRBV6-1 combines with J gene TRBJ1-1, with 7 nucleotides matching TRBD1. The germline V gene encodes CDR1 MNHNS and CDR2 SASEGT. V dropped 6 bases and J dropped 8; count of bases not matched to a gene: 6. The CDR3 totals 12 residues. As DNA, the CDR3 is TGTGCCAGCAGGGAGTCAGGGGGAGAAGCTTTCTTT. Protein: CASRESGGEAFF.

This chain joins TRBV30 and TRBJ1-3; D is ambiguous. Germline CDR1 is GTSNPN and CDR2 is SVGIG (reference sequence). This CDR3 spans 12 amino acids. V was shortened by 3 bases and J by 1 base, with 4 bases between the two germline ends. The CDR3 spells CAWRASGNTIYF. The CDR3 region has the DNA TGTGCCTGGAGGGCTTCTGGAAACACCATATATTTT.

V is TRBV18 and J is TRBJ2-1; tentative D call: TRBD1 (5 bases). CDR1 is KGHSH and CDR2 is LQKENI in the germline V gene. The CDR3 loop spans 14 amino acids. V lost 6 bases and J lost 5, with 14 bases in between. The CDR3 nucleotides read TGTGCCAGCTCCCGCCCGACAGAGAACAATGAGCAGTTCTTC. This encodes CASSRPTENNEQFF. The entire variable domain, with the rest obtained from reference TRBV18 and TRBJ2-1, is as follows: NAGVMQNPRHLVRRRGQEARLRCSPMKGHSHVYWYRQLPEEGLKFMVYLQKENIIDESGMPKERFSAEFPKEGPSILRIQQVVRGDSAAYFCASSRPTENNEQFFGPGTRLTVL.

The rearrangement uses TRBV7-2 and TRBJ2-1, with D perhaps matching TRBD2 (6 bases). Germline lookup yields CDR1 SGHTA and CDR2 FQGNSA. The CDR3 has 16 amino acids. V was trimmed by 5 bases and J by 2 bases, leaving 16 bases between them. This chain's CDR3 is CASSPSGVRAYNEQFF. In DNA form, the CDR3 reads TGTGCCAGCAGCCCCTCGGGGGTACGCGCCTACAATGAGCAGTTCTTC.

The CDR3 bases are TGCGCCAGCAGCTTGGGCTGGGGGGGATCGTACCAAGAGACCCAGTACTTC. It specifies CASSLGWGGSYQETQYF. V gene TRBV5-1 combines with J gene TRBJ2-5; 7 bases match TRBD2. Germline CDR1 is SGHRS and CDR2 is YFSETQ. The trim removed 0 bases at V and 0 bases at J, leaving 8 bases unmatched. The CDR3 contains 17 residues.

This clone was observed a single time. This chain connects TRBV11-2 to TRBJ2-1; 8 nucleotides align to TRBD2. The CDR3 is 17 residues long. In germline, CDR1 is SGHAT, CDR2 FQNNGV. V shed 5 bases and J 8 bases; nucleotides not matched to a gene: 17. The CDR3 nucleotides are TGTGCCAGCAGCCGATTGTCACTAGCGGATGCTCACGATGAGCAGTTCTTC. Amino acid sequence: CASSRLSLADAHDEQFF.

The chain couples TRBV13 to TRBJ2-5, with 7 positions matching TRBD2. V trimming: 2 bases; J trimming: 7 bases; junction bases outside the gene matches: 7. Germline values: CDR1 PRHDT, CDR2 FYEKMQ (reference sequence). The CDR3 loop spans 14 amino acids. The CDR3 sequence is CASSLRRELGTQYF. The CDR3 DNA is TGTGCCAGCAGCTTAAGGCGGGAGTTGGGGACCCAGTACTTC. The whole variable domain, remainder taken from reference TRBV13 and TRBJ2-5, is AAGVIQSPRHLIKEKRETATLKCYPIPRHDTVYWYQQGPGQDPQFLISFYEKMQSDKGSIPDRFSAQQFSDYHSELNMSSLELGDSALYFCASSLRRELGTQYFGPGTRLLVL.

The chain employs TRBV18 and TRBJ1-1, with D perhaps matching TRBD1 (6 bases). The V and J ends lost 4 bases and 1 base respectively, with 13 bases between them. CDR1 is KGHSH and CDR2 is LQKENI in the germline V gene. CDR3 length: 15 residues. The CDR3 sequence: CASSRAGDGNTEAFF. The DNA of the CDR3 is TGTGCCAGCTCACGGGCAGGGGATGGGAACACTGAAGCTTTCTTT.

The rearrangement uses TRBV28 and TRBJ2-2, with D uncertain. V shed 3 bases and J shed 6 bases, with 5 bases lying between them. Germline loops: CDR1 MDHEN, CDR2 SYDVKM. CDR3 length equals 12 residues. CDR3 nucleotides: TGTGCCAGCAGTTTGTATGCCGGGGAGCTGTTTTTT. Protein: CASSLYAGELFF.

The chain employs TRBV5-6 and TRBJ2-2; unclear D gene. Germline values: CDR1 SGHDT, CDR2 YYEEEE. V lost 0 bases, J lost 5 bases, and 14 bases lay in between. The CDR3 is made up of 16 amino acids. The CDR3 region has the DNA TGTGCCAGCAGCTTGGCTTCGGGTTGGTTGACCGGGGAGCTGTTTTTT. Translation: CASSLASGWLTGELFF.

The chain employs TRBV30 and TRBJ1-1, with a possible D match to TRBD1 (5 bases). The germline V gene encodes CDR1 GTSNPN and CDR2 SVGIG (reference sequence). The CDR3 runs 13 residues. V lost 6 bases and J 5 bases, leaving 16 bases between the germline ends. CDR3 loop: CACRWEGTTEAFF. Here the CDR3 DNA reads TGTGCCTGCCGCTGGGAGGGGACGACTGAAGCTTTCTTT.

The V call is TRBV7-3, the J call TRBJ2-7, with D maybe TRBD2 (6 bases). The CDR3 has 13 amino acids. Germline V gene lookup returns CDR1 SGHTA and CDR2 FQGTGA. Trimming took 0 bases from V and 6 from J, leaving 9 bases between them. CDR3: CASSLTGGGEQYF. As DNA, the CDR3 is TGTGCCAGCAGCTTAACCGGGGGTGGCGAGCAGTACTTC.

V usage is TRBV30 and J usage is TRBJ1-1, with D unclear. Germline V gene lookup returns CDR1 GTSNPN and CDR2 SVGIG (reference sequence). The CDR3 loop spans 13 amino acids. V was cut by 3 bases and J by 0 bases, with 8 bases left in between. CDR3 nucleotides: TGTGCCTGGAGCGCAGGAATGAACACTGAAGCTTTCTTT. Translation: CAWSAGMNTEAFF.